One and the same sample provided the 10 T cell receptor beta chains below, sequenced in a study of blood T cell repertoires in COVID-19. Measured with immunoSEQ multiplex PCR; TCRdb has only the in-frame clones, and not every one. The sample shows tens of thousands of clones, around nine tenths of them seen only once. The sample comprised peripheral blood. The receptors derive from a human donor in a cohort sampled during active COVID-19.

CDR3 in DNA: TGTGCCAGCAGTTCTGGACAGGCGCATCAGCCCCAGCATTTT. This translates into CASSSGQAHQPQHF. The chain has TRBV2 and TRBJ1-5; 7 nucleotides agree with TRBD1. The V segment lost 5 bases and the J segment 5 bases; nucleotides outside the gene matches: 6. Germline-derived CDR1 and CDR2 are SNHLY and FYNNEI. This CDR3 is 14 amino acids long.

This chain uses TRBV7-9 with TRBJ2-5, with TRBD2 identical over 16 bases. Germline loops: CDR1 SEHNR, CDR2 FQNEAQ (reference sequence). The CDR3 is 17 residues long. V trimming: 5 bases; J trimming: 2 bases; junction bases outside the gene matches: 5. The CDR3 reads CASSPGLAGGLQETQYF. The CDR3 DNA follows: TGTGCCAGCAGCCCGGGACTAGCGGGGGGGTTACAAGAGACCCAGTACTTC.

The chain combines TRBV21-1 with TRBJ2-3; TRBD2, the table's D call, was not compared with the DNA. TRBV21-1 is a pseudogene. This CDR3 is 17 amino acids long. The CDR3: CASSVRAGGGPPDTQYF. CDR3 bases: TGTGCCAGCAGCGTGAGAGCCGGGGGAGGGCCCCCAGATACGCAGTATTTT.

The chain combines TRBV3-1 (or the pseudogene TRBV3-2) with TRBJ2-7; perhaps TRBD1 as D (5 bases). The CDR3 has 17 amino acids. Trimming took off 0 bases at V and 5 bases at J, with 20 bases between the two ends. Germline lookup yields CDR1 LGHDT and CDR2 YNNKEL (reference sequence). The chain's CDR3 is CASSQDFVGWGANEQYF. The CDR3 coding sequence is TGTGCCAGCAGCCAAGATTTCGTGGGGTGGGGCGCCAACGAGCAGTACTTC.

The chain couples TRBV5-6 to TRBJ1-3; TRBD1 matches at 7 bases. Germline loops: CDR1 SGHDT, CDR2 YYEEEE. This CDR3 contains 14 residues. V shed 2 bases and J 2 bases; nucleotides not matched to a gene: 1. CDR3 coding DNA: TGTGCCAGCAGCTTCGGGACAGCTGGAAACACCATATATTTT. Amino acids: CASSFGTAGNTIYF.

The V gene is TRBV6-5, the J gene TRBJ2-7; TRBD2 agrees at 11 bases. Trimming took 7 bases from V and 3 from J; bases not matched to a gene: 5. The CDR3 has 14 residues. Germline-derived CDR1 and CDR2 are MNHEY and SVGAGI. The CDR3 DNA reads TGTGCCAGCAAACTAGCGGGGGTTAACTACGAGCAGTACTTC. Protein product: CASKLAGVNYEQYF.

The chain uses TRBV5-1 and TRBJ2-1; D unresolved. The length of the CDR3 is 15 residues. Germline-derived CDR1 and CDR2 are SGHRS and YFSETQ. The V end lost 7 bases, the J end lost 0 bases, and 14 bases lay between the germline ends. CDR3 nucleotides: TGCGCCAGCTCCCCTACCGCAAGCTCCTACAATGAGCAGTTCTTC. This codes for CASSPTASSYNEQFF. The whole variable domain, filled in from reference TRBV5-1 and TRBJ2-1, reads KAGVTQTPRYLIKTRGQQVTLSCSPISGHRSVSWYQQTPGQGLQFLFEYFSETQRNKGNFPGRFSGRQFSNSRSEMNVSTLELGDSALYLCASSPTASSYNEQFFGPGTRLTVL.

This chain uses TRBV6-5 with TRBJ1-5, with D maybe TRBD1 (6 bases). The CDR3 is 15 amino acids. Germline V gives CDR1 MNHEY, CDR2 SVGAGI. V gave up 6 bases and J gave up 1 base, with 13 bases separating them. The CDR3 loop is CASRPAGASNQPQHF. As DNA, the CDR3 is TGTGCCAGCAGACCCGCGGGGGCGAGCAATCAGCCCCAGCATTTT.

V is TRBV5-4 and J is TRBJ1-4; 8 positions agree with TRBD1. CDR1 is SGHNT and CDR2 is YYREEE in the germline V gene (reference sequence). This CDR3 is 15 amino acids long. The J segment lost 8 bases and the V segment lost 0 bases, leaving 6 bases of the junction unmatched. The CDR3 DNA follows: TGTGCCAGCAGCTTGGAACAGGGGGGAGGCGAAAAACTGTTTTTT. Its translation is CASSLEQGGGEKLFF. Complete variable domain (other parts from reference TRBV5-4 and TRBJ1-4): ETGVTQSPTHLIKTRGQQVTLRCSSQSGHNTVSWYQQALGQGPQFIFQYYREEENGRGNFPPRFSGLQFPNYSSELNVNALELDDSALYLCASSLEQGGGEKLFFGSGTQLSVL.

The J gene is TRBJ2-7, the V gene TRBV11-2; 8 bases are shared with TRBD1. CDR3 length equals 15 residues. Trimming at V came to 5 bases and at J to 2 bases, leaving 8 bases not matched to a gene. The V gene's germline CDR1 is SGHAT and CDR2 FQNNGV. The DNA of the CDR3 is TGTGCCAGCAGCACCCGCTACAGGGGGACCTACGAGCAGTACTTC. Amino acids: CASSTRYRGTYEQYF.